The rows below give T cell receptor beta chains drawn from one sample of a study of cytomegalovirus exposure and HLA in healthy donors. Assay used: immunoSEQ multiplex PCR; TCRdb lists only in-frame clones, some missing. The data contain 110,000 to 150,000 clones, roughly 62% of them singletons. Sequencing input: PBMCs. These receptors all come from a man aged 55 to 70 in good health and CMV-seronegative. The CDR3 runs from the conserved cysteine through the conserved F or W. The order of the fields is V gene, clone size, D gene, J gene, CDR3 length, CDR3 protein, CDR3 DNA. A D gene is named only where the DNA matches it firmly. Not all rows give a size; the values are once, few, many and, for expanded clones, a class.

TRBV2,NA,NA,TRBJ2-6,15,CASIEETAGANVLTF,TGTGCCAGCATTGAGGAGACAGCCGGGGCCAACGTCCTGACTTTC
TRBV9,NA,TRBD1,TRBJ1-2,14,CASSGDRADYGYTF,TGTGCCAGCAGCGGGGACAGGGCCGACTATGGCTACACCTTC
TRBV7-9,NA,TRBD1,TRBJ1-1,16,CASSLGEGAVNTEAFF,TGTGCCAGCAGCTTAGGTGAGGGGGCGGTGAACACTGAAGCTTTCTTT
TRBV19,NA,NA,TRBJ2-7,15,CASSIEGQGWYEQYF,TGTGCCAGTAGTATAGAGGGCCAGGGCTGGTACGAGCAGTACTTC
TRBV7-2,few,NA,TRBJ2-1,16,CASSLVGSGVGYEQFF,TGTGCCAGCAGCTTAGTAGGGAGTGGGGTGGGTTATGAGCAGTTCTTC
TRBV5-1,NA,TRBD1,TRBJ2-7,15,CASSSTQGAADEQYF,TGCGCCAGCAGCTCTACTCAGGGGGCGGCGGACGAGCAGTACTTC
TRBV7-2,few,NA,TRBJ2-2,16,CASSLWKAGRNGELFF,TGTGCCAGCAGCTTGTGGAAGGCGGGGAGGAACGGGGAGCTGTTTTTT
TRBV9,NA,NA,TRBJ1-1,14,CASSVDPGKAEAFF,TGTGCCAGCAGCGTAGACCCGGGGAAAGCTGAAGCTTTCTTT
TRBV2,NA,NA,TRBJ2-7,13,CASKYRQPFEQYF,TGTGCCAGCAAATACAGGCAACCCTTCGAGCAGTACTTC
TRBV29-1,NA,TRBD1,TRBJ2-1,12,CSVDRDLDEQFF,TGCAGCGTGGACAGGGACCTCGATGAGCAGTTCTTC
TRBV4-2,NA,TRBD1,TRBJ2-1,14,CASSPGQGYNEQFF,TGTGCCAGCAGCCCGGGACAGGGATACAATGAGCAGTTCTTC
TRBV9,few,NA,TRBJ2-5,15,CASSSAPTLQETQYF,TGTGCCAGCAGCTCCGCCCCGACACTCCAAGAGACCCAGTACTTC
TRBV5-1,NA,NA,TRBJ1-6,17,CASSLDSAGSYNSPLHF,TGCGCCAGCAGCTTGGATTCTGCAGGCTCCTATAATTCACCCCTCCACTTT
TRBV7-3,once,NA,TRBJ1-1,12,CASSLMGGPAFF,TGTGCCAGCAGCTTAATGGGGGGTCCGGCTTTCTTT
TRBV20-1,NA,NA,TRBJ1-6,11,CSAAQAPTLHF,TGCAGTGCTGCACAGGCACCCACCCTCCACTTT
TRBV28,NA,NA,TRBJ1-6,15,CASSFRDRVMSPLHF,TGTGCCAGCAGTTTCCGAGACCGGGTGATGTCACCCCTCCACTTT
TRBV11-3,few,NA,TRBJ2-1,13,CASSTNRVNEQFF,TGTGCCAGCAGCACTAACCGGGTCAATGAGCAGTTCTTC
TRBV19,few,NA,TRBJ2-2,13,CASSNRETGELFF,TGTGCCAGTAGTAACAGGGAGACCGGGGAGCTGTTTTTT
TRBV7-2,NA,TRBD1,TRBJ2-5,15,CASSLAGQGRETQYF,TGTGCCAGCAGCTTAGCGGGACAGGGCCGAGAGACCCAGTACTTC
TRBV28,NA,NA,TRBJ1-1,12,CASSRGGREAFF,TGTGCCAGCAGTAGAGGGGGACGTGAAGCTTTCTTT
TRBV9,NA,TRBD1,TRBJ1-2,15,CASSPDLGQNYGYTF,TGTGCCAGCAGCCCCGATCTGGGACAGAACTATGGCTACACCTTC
TRBV9,NA,TRBD2,TRBJ2-3,19,CASSVAGASGRRLTDTQYF,TGTGCCAGCAGCGTAGCTGGGGCTAGCGGGAGACGCCTTACAGATACGCAGTATTTT
TRBV7-9,NA,TRBD1,TRBJ1-3,13,CASSLDRGNTIYF,TGTGCCAGCAGCTTGGACAGGGGAAACACCATATATTTT
TRBV5-1,once,TRBD1,TRBJ2-1,15,CASSNTGGVYNEQFF,TGCGCCAGCAGCAATACAGGGGGCGTATACAATGAGCAGTTCTTC
TRBV25-1,NA,TRBD2,TRBJ2-1,13,CASSGLAGNEQFF,TGTGCCAGCAGTGGGCTAGCGGGTAATGAGCAGTTCTTC
TRBV19,NA,TRBD2,TRBJ2-3,17,CASSIGLAGGITDTQYF,TGTGCCAGTAGTATAGGACTAGCGGGAGGTATCACAGATACGCAGTATTTT
TRBV7-9,NA,NA,TRBJ1-2,16,CASSFRTAIQTYGYTF,TGTGCCAGCAGCTTCCGGACAGCGATCCAGACCTATGGCTACACCTTC
TRBV30,NA,TRBD1,TRBJ1-1,13,CAWSTGVNTEAFF,TGTGCCTGGAGTACAGGGGTGAACACTGAAGCTTTCTTT
TRBV28,once,NA,TRBJ2-4,14,CASSFRSRGNIQYF,TGTGCCAGCAGTTTCCGCTCTAGAGGGAACATTCAGTACTTC
TRBV5-1,NA,TRBD1,TRBJ2-7,15,CASSLEGTAAYEQYF,TGCGCCAGCAGCTTGGAGGGGACAGCAGCCTACGAGCAGTACTTC
TRBV5-1,NA,NA,TRBJ1-6,14,CASSSGGDNSPLHF,TGCGCCAGCAGCTCCGGGGGGGATAATTCACCCCTCCACTTT
TRBV29-1,NA,NA,TRBJ2-1,14,CSVDLRGSYNEQFF,TGCAGCGTTGACCTAAGGGGCTCCTACAATGAGCAGTTCTTC
TRBV9,NA,TRBD2,TRBJ2-2,17,CASSSGGGGSNTGELFF,TGTGCCAGCAGCTCAGGCGGGGGGGGTTCGAACACCGGGGAGCTGTTTTTT
TRBV7-9,few,NA,TRBJ1-6,17,CASSPRTMVSYNSPLHF,TGTGCCAGCAGCCCTCGGACAATGGTATCCTATAATTCACCCCTCCACTTT
TRBV15,few,NA,TRBJ1-1,15,CATSREQGENTEAFF,TGTGCCACCAGCAGAGAGCAGGGCGAGAACACTGAAGCTTTCTTT
TRBV5-6,once,TRBD1,TRBJ1-5,15,CASSRADRVNQPQHF,TGTGCCAGCAGCCGCGCGGACAGGGTAAACCAGCCCCAGCATTTT
TRBV29-1,once,TRBD2,TRBJ2-7,13,CGVRTRGSNEQYF,TGCGGCGTCCGGACTAGAGGGTCGAACGAGCAGTACTTC